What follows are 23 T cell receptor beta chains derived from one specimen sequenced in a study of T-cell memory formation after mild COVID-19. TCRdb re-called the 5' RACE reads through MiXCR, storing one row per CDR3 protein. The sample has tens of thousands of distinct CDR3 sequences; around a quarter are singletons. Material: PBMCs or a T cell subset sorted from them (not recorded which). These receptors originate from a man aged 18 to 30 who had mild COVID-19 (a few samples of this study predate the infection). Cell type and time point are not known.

The CDR3 DNA is TGTGCCAGCAGCCATGTAGCGGGGGGCTCCTACAATGAGCAGTTCTTC. As protein: CASSHVAGGSYNEQFF. This chain uses TRBV4-2 with TRBJ2-1; 10 bases agree with TRBD2. The V gene end was trimmed by 3 bases and the J gene end by 0 bases; junction bases not matched to a gene: 2. Germline loops: CDR1 LGHNA, CDR2 YNFKEQ. The CDR3 consists of 16 residues.

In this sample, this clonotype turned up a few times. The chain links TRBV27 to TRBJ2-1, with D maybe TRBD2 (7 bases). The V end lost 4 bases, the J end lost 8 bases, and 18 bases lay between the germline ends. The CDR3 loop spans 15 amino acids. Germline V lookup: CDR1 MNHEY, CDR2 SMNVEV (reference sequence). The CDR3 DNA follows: TGTGCCAGCAGTTCCCCCCCCGGGGGGCGTCATGAGCAGTTCTTC. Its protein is CASSSPPGGRHEQFF.

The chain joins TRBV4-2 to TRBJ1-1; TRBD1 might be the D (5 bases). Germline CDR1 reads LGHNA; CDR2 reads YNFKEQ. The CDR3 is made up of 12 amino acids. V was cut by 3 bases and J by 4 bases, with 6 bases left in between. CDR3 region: CASSQGRTEAFF. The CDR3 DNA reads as TGTGCCAGCAGCCAGGGGCGCACTGAAGCTTTCTTT.

CDR3 region: CASSSDDWTEAFF. The CDR3 region has the DNA TGTGCCAGCAGCTCGGACGACTGGACTGAAGCTTTCTTT. This sequence joins TRBV7-9 and TRBJ1-1; no reliable D call. V lost 4 bases and J lost 5, with 11 bases in between. Per germline, CDR1 SEHNR and CDR2 FQNEAQ (reference sequence). This CDR3 contains 13 residues.

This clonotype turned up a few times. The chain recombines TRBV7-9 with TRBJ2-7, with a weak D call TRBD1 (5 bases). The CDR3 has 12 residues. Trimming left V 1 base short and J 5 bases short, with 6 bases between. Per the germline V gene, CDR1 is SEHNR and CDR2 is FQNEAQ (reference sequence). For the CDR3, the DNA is TGTGCCAGCAGCTTAGGCAGGGACGAGCAGTACTTC. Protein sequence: CASSLGRDEQYF.

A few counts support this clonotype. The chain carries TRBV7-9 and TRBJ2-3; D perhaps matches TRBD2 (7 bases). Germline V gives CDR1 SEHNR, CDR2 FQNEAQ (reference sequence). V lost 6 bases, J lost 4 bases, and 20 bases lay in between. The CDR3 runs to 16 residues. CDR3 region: CASRQLAGARSDTQYF. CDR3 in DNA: TGTGCCAGCAGACAGCTGGCGGGGGCTCGATCAGATACGCAGTATTTT.

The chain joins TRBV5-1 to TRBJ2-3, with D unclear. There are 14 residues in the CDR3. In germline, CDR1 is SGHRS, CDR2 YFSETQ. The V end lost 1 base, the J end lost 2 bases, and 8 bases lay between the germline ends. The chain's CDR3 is CASSLRYYTDTQYF. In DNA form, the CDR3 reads TGCGCCAGCAGCTTGCGGTATTACACAGATACGCAGTATTTT.

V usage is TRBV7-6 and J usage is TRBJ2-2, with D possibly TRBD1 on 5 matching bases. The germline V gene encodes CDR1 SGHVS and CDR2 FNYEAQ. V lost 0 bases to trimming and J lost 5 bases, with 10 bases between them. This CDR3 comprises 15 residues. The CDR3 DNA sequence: TGTGCCAGCAGCTTAGCCCCGACAGAAACCGGGGAGCTGTTTTTT. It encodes CASSLAPTETGELFF.

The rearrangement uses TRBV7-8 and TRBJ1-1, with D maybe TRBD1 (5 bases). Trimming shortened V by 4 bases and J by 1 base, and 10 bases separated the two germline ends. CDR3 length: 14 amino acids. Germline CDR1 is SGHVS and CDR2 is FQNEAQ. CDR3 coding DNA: TGTGCCAGCAGCTCCCGAAGGGGGAACACTGAAGCTTTCTTT. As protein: CASSSRRGNTEAFF.

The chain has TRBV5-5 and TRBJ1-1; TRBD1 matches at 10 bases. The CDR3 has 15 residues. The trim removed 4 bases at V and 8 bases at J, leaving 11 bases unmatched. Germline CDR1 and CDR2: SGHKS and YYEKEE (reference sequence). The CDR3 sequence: CASSQFGTGDPEAFF. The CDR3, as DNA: TGTGCCAGCAGCCAGTTTGGGACAGGGGACCCCGAAGCTTTCTTT.

Written as DNA, the CDR3 is TGCAGCGTTGCCCACAGACAGGGGGCTGGTGGCTACACCTTC. Residues: CSVAHRQGAGGYTF. This chain connects TRBV29-1 to TRBJ1-2, with TRBD1 matching over 10 bases. Germline CDR1 and CDR2: SQVTM and ANQGSEA. The CDR3 covers 14 residues. V was clipped by 4 bases and J by 7 bases; unmatched bases: 9.

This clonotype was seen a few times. This CDR3 is CASSPGQLEAFF. The CDR3 region has the DNA TGTGCCAGCAGCCCCGGACAGCTTGAAGCTTTCTTT. The chain joins TRBV6-5 to TRBJ1-1; the D gene is possibly TRBD1 (6 bases). Germline V gene lookup returns CDR1 MNHEY and CDR2 SVGAGI. Trimming removed 6 bases at V and 7 bases at J, with 12 bases between. This CDR3 has 12 amino acids.

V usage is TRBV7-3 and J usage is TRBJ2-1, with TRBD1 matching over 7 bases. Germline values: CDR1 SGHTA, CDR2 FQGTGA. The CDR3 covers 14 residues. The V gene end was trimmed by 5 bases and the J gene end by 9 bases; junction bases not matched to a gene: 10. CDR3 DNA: TGTGCCAGCAGCGCAGCCGGGACAGTAGCTGAGCAGTTCTTC. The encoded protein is CASSAAGTVAEQFF.

The CDR3 reads CASSVREQYF. CDR3 coding DNA: TGTGCCAGCAGCGTCAGGGAGCAGTACTTC. V gene TRBV2 combines with J gene TRBJ2-7, with D hard to call. Germline V gene lookup returns CDR1 SNHLY and CDR2 FYNNEI. V lost 6 bases, J lost 7 bases, and 7 bases lay in between. The CDR3 totals 10 residues.

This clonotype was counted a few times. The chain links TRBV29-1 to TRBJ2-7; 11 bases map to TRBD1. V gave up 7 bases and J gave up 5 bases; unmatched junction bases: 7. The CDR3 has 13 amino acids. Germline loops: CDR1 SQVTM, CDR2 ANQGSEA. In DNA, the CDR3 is TGCAGCGGTGGGACAGGGGGAATCAACGAGCAGTACTTC. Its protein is CSGGTGGINEQYF.

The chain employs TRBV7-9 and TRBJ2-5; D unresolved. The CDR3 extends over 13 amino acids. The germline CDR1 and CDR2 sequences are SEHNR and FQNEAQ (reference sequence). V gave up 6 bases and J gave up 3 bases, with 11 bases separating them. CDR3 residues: CASRHVSEETQYF. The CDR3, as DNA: TGTGCCAGCAGACACGTCTCGGAAGAGACCCAGTACTTC. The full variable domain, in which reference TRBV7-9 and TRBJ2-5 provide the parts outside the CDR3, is DTGVSQNPRHKITKRGQNVTFRCDPISEHNRLYWYRQTLGQGPEFLTYFQNEAQLEKSRLLSDRFSAERPKGSFSTLEIQRTEQGDSAMYLCASRHVSEETQYFGPGTRLLVL.

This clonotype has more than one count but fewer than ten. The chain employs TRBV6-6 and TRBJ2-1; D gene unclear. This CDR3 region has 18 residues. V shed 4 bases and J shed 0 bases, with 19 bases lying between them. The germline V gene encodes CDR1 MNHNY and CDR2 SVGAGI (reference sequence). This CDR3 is CASSFAVGGLSSYNEQFF. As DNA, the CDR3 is TGTGCCAGCAGTTTCGCGGTGGGCGGATTGAGCTCCTACAATGAGCAGTTCTTC.

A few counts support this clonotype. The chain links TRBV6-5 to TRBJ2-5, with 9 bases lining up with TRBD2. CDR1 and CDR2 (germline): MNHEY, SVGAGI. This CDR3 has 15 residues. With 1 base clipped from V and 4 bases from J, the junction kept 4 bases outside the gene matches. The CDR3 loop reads CASSYLAGESETQYF. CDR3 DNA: TGTGCCAGCAGTTACTTAGCGGGGGAGTCAGAGACCCAGTACTTC.

The CDR3 nucleotides are TGCGCCAGCAGCCCCCAGCCGGGGGTAGGTCAGCCCCAGCATTTT. It codes for CASSPQPGVGQPQHF. The V gene is TRBV4-1, the J gene TRBJ1-5; a weak D match, TRBD1 (5 bases). V was trimmed by 4 bases and J by 6 bases, leaving 16 bases between them. The CDR3 has 15 amino acids. Germline V gene lookup returns CDR1 MGHRA and CDR2 YSYEKL.

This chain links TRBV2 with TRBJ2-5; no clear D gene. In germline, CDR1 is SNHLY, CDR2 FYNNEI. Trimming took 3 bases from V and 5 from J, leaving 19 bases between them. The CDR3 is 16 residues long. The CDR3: CASSDSRRPGGETQYF. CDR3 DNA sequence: TGTGCCAGCAGTGATTCTCGAAGGCCTGGTGGGGAGACCCAGTACTTC.

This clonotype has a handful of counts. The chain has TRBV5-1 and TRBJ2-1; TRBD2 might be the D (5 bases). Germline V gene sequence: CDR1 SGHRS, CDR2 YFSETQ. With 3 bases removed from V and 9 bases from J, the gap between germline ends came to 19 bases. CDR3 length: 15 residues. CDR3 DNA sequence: TGCGCCAGCAGCTCCACGCGGGTGGGGAGTGGTGAGCAGTTCTTC. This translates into CASSSTRVGSGEQFF.

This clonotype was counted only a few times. The CDR3 sequence: CATSTGQEAETQYF. CDR3 nucleotide sequence: TGTGCCACCAGCACAGGACAGGAAGCAGAGACCCAGTACTTC. The V call is TRBV15, the J call TRBJ2-5; 7 bases line up with TRBD1. The CDR3 is made up of 14 amino acids. Per germline, CDR1 LNHNV and CDR2 YYDKDF (reference sequence). Trimming removed 4 bases from V and 4 bases from J; junction bases left unmatched: 6.

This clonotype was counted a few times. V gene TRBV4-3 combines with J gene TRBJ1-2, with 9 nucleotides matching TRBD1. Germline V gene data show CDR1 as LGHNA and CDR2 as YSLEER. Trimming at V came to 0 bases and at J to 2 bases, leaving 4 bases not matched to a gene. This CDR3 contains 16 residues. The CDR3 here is CASSQDSTGGNYGYTF. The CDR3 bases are TGCGCCAGCAGCCAAGATTCAACAGGGGGCAACTATGGCTACACCTTC.